Many counts were recorded for the clone carrying this TCR beta chain. Its specificity is not known. The assay was immunoSEQ multiplex PCR, and TCRdb's table has in-frame clones only and misses some. Found here are roughly 6,200 clones, no singletons; the ten largest cover roughly 5.4%. The data derive from a study of T cells after posttransplantation cyclophosphamide. A marrow graft followed busulfan-fludarabine conditioning, with cyclophosphamide on days +3 and +4. Regarding the study as a whole: After PTCy, TRB diversity resembled that of CNI/methotrexate controls. Donor-recipient repertoire similarity was low at 1-2 months, rising over year one. TRB overlap between skin or GI tissue T cells and blood was limited.

The sequenced sample was PBMCs, obtained after an allogeneic stem cell transplant with post-transplant cyclophosphamide. The source of this sequence is a male patient aged 25-45 years who received an allogeneic stem cell transplant from an unrelated donor, was CMV-positive, and had acute and chronic GVHD. Part of the T cell pool may stem from the graft donor.

CDR3 in DNA: TGTGCCAGCAGCTTGGGGGGGCTTCAGGGCTATGGCTACACCTTC. Protein product: CASSLGGLQGYGYTF. The genes are TRBV13 and TRBJ1-2; D might be TRBD1 (6 bases). Germline assignment: CDR1 PRHDT and CDR2 FYEKMQ (reference sequence). V lost 3 bases to trimming and J lost 4 bases, with 15 bases between them. CDR3 length: 15 residues.